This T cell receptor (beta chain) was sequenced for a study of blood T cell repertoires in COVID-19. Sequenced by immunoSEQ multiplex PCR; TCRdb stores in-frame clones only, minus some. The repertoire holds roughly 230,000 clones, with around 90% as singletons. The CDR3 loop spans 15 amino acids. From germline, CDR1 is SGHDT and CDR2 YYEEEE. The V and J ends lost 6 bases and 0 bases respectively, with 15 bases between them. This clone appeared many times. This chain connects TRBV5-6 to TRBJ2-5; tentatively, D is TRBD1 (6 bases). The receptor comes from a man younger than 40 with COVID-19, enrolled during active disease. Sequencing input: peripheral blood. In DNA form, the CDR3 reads TGTGCCAGCAAAGGGTGGGGACAATACCAAGAGACCCAGTACTTC. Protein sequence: CASKGWGQYQETQYF.